The 21 T cell receptor beta chains below come from one sample, sequenced in a study of blood T cells in healthy people across ages. A second PCR, run for about 7 to 12 cycles, used a sample-barcoded 5' primer plus a J-beta primer mix. MiXCR, run by TCRdb on the 5' RACE reads, gives a single entry per CDR3 protein. The sample shows about 900,000 distinct CDR3 sequences, roughly 43% of them seen only once. Sequences were obtained from blood. The receptors were gathered from a man aged 25-45 years in good health.

In its sample, this clonotype was seen a few times. The junction differs from germline at one of its ends, possibly a read error. The gene calls are TRBV3-1 and TRBJ1-2, with D maybe TRBD1 (5 bases). The CDR3 is made up of 13 amino acids. In germline, CDR1 is LGHDT, CDR2 YNNKEL (reference sequence). CDR3 DNA sequence: TGCGCCAGCAGCCAAGCAGGGAACTATGGCTACACCTTC. Its translation: CASSQAGNYGYTF. Together with reference TRBV3-1 and TRBJ1-2, the CDR3 gives the full variable domain: DTAVSQTPKYLVTQMGNDKSIKCEQNLGHDTMYWYKQDSKKFLKIMFSYNNKELIINETVPNRFSPKSPDKAHLNLHINSLELGDSAVYFCASSQAGNYGYTFGSGTRLTVV.

The rearrangement links TRBV27 to TRBJ1-4, with TRBD1 identical over 10 bases. J was trimmed by 0 bases and V by 0 bases; bases with no gene match: 10. CDR3 size: 20 residues. The germline V gene has CDR1 MNHEY and CDR2 SMNVEV (reference sequence). CDR3 sequence (DNA): TGTGCCAGCAGTTTATCGGACAGGAGGGACAGGGGTGCAACTAATGAAAAACTGTTTTTT. This encodes CASSLSDRRDRGATNEKLFF.

The chain joins TRBV29-1 to TRBJ2-1; D is perhaps TRBD2 (7 bases). Germline assignment: CDR1 SQVTM and CDR2 ANQGSEA. The CDR3 runs to 10 residues. The CDR3 region is CNGGPGEQFF. The DNA for the CDR3 is TGCAACGGGGGGCCAGGGGAGCAGTTCTTC.

The chain employs TRBV4-2 and TRBJ2-7; D gene uncertain. TRBJ2-4 matches the DNA end more closely, so the J call is doubtful. This CDR3 has 12 residues. Per the germline V gene, CDR1 is LGHNA and CDR2 is YNFKEQ. As DNA, the CDR3 is TGTGCCAGCAGCCAAGGGAGTTCCATTCAGTACTTC. It is translated as CASSQGSSIQYF.

Here the CDR3 DNA reads TGTGCCAGCAGTTTATGGGCAAGCGGGGGGATACAAGAGACCCAGTACTTC. Its protein product is CASSLWASGGIQETQYF. This chain uses TRBV27 with TRBJ2-5; 9 positions match TRBD2. V shed 1 base and J 2 bases; nucleotides not matched to a gene: 8. Germline loops: CDR1 MNHEY, CDR2 SMNVEV (reference sequence). This CDR3 has 17 residues.

The rearrangement joins TRBV25-1 to TRBJ2-1; D perhaps matches TRBD1 (7 bases). CDR3 length: 16 amino acids. Germline assignment: CDR1 MGHDK and CDR2 SYGVNS. Trimming took 3 bases from V and 1 from J, leaving 13 bases between them. Here the CDR3 reads CASSDSTGRSYNEQFF. CDR3 DNA: TGTGCCAGCAGTGACTCGACAGGGAGGTCCTACAATGAGCAGTTCTTC. Variable domain in full (rest from reference TRBV25-1 and TRBJ2-1): EADIYQTPRYLVIGTGKKITLECSQTMGHDKMYWYQQDPGMELHLIHYSYGVNSTEKGDLSSESTVSRIRTEHFPLTLESARPSHTSQYLCASSDSTGRSYNEQFFGPGTRLTVL.

This clonotype was observed a handful of times. The rearrangement uses TRBV30 and TRBJ1-2; 7 bases fit TRBD1. After removal of 4 bases from V and 8 bases from J, the junction contained 7 bases not matched to a gene. CDR1 is GTSNPN, CDR2 SVGIG, per germline (reference sequence). This CDR3 is 12 amino acids long. For the CDR3, the DNA is TGTGCCTGGACGGCAGGGGGTGGGGGCTACACCTTC. Protein: CAWTAGGGGYTF.

The J gene is TRBJ2-7, the V gene TRBV29-1; D is unclear. Germline V gene lookup returns CDR1 SQVTM and CDR2 ANQGSEA. The CDR3 spans 13 residues. The germline V and J ends were trimmed by 3 bases and 1 base, with 10 bases remaining between them. The CDR3, as DNA: TGCAGCGTTGAGGGGTTGGAGTCCTACGAGCAGTACTTC. Translated: CSVEGLESYEQYF.

The rearrangement links TRBV12-3 or TRBV12-4 to TRBJ2-3, with D perhaps assigned TRBD1 or TRBD2 (5 bases each). The CDR3 has 17 residues. With 3 bases removed from V and 2 bases from J, the gap between germline ends came to 18 bases. The CDR3 sequence is CASSFIGNGHATDTQYF. Written as DNA, the CDR3 is TGTGCCAGCAGTTTCATCGGGAATGGACATGCCACAGATACGCAGTATTTT.

The chain links TRBV5-5 to TRBJ2-3; 7 bases map to TRBD1. Unmatched junction bases numbered 6, after V lost 3 bases and J lost 2 bases. Per the germline V gene, CDR1 is SGHKS and CDR2 is YYEKEE (reference sequence). This CDR3 is 15 amino acids long. CDR3 nucleotides: TGTGCCAGCAGCTGGAGACAGGGCAACACAGATACGCAGTATTTT. Translation: CASSWRQGNTDTQYF.

The chain combines TRBV27 with TRBJ2-1; D is possibly TRBD1 (5 bases). Between the trimmed V and J ends, which lost 8 bases and 6 bases, there was a span of 23 bases. In germline, CDR1 is MNHEY, CDR2 SMNVEV (reference sequence). This CDR3 spans 16 amino acids. As DNA, the CDR3 is TGTGCCAGCGTCCAACTTCCGGACAAGGGGTCCAATGAGCAGTTCTTC. This translates into CASVQLPDKGSNEQFF.

The rearrangement links TRBV7-2 to TRBJ2-5, with D possibly matching TRBD2 (5 bases). The CDR3 is 13 amino acids. Germline CDR1 SGHTA, CDR2 FQGNSA. The V and J ends lost 6 bases and 2 bases respectively, with 10 bases between them. The CDR3 region has the DNA TGTGCCAGCAGGCCGACGGGACAAGAGACCCAGTACTTC. Protein product: CASRPTGQETQYF.

The gene calls are TRBV15 and TRBJ2-1; the D gene is possibly TRBD1 (6 bases). Trimming took off 3 bases at V and 7 bases at J, with 10 bases between the two ends. The CDR3 extends over 13 amino acids. Germline values: CDR1 LNHNV, CDR2 YYDKDF (reference sequence). The CDR3 DNA reads as TGTGCCACCAGCAGCTTCAGGGGAAATGAGCAGTTCTTC. It codes for CATSSFRGNEQFF.

This chain connects TRBV15 to TRBJ2-5; possible D gene TRBD1, 6 bases. Trimming shortened V by 8 bases and J by 4 bases, and 17 bases separated the two germline ends. The CDR3 is 14 amino acids. Germline V gene data show CDR1 as LNHNV and CDR2 as YYDKDF (reference sequence). The CDR3 here is CATRGGGYRETQYF. CDR3 sequence (DNA): TGTGCCACCCGAGGGGGTGGGTATCGAGAGACCCAGTACTTC.

The chain recombines TRBV20-1 with TRBJ2-1; tentatively, D is TRBD2 (7 bases). In germline, CDR1 is DFQATT, CDR2 SNEGSKA (reference sequence). CDR3 length: 11 residues. V lost 6 bases to trimming and J lost 15 bases, with 18 bases between them. CDR3 sequence reads: CSADPRGAGFF. CDR3 coding DNA: TGCAGTGCCGATCCTCGGGGGGCAGGGTTCTTC.

V gene TRBV6-5 combines with J gene TRBJ1-3; D gene ambiguous. The CDR3 is 13 amino acids. Trimming stripped 10 bases from V and 5 bases from J, with 15 bases between. CDR1 is MNHEY and CDR2 is SVGAGI in the germline V gene. This chain's CDR3 is CATQEGFRNTIYF. The CDR3 nucleotides read TGTGCCACACAAGAGGGATTTAGAAACACCATATATTTT.

The chain carries TRBV28 and TRBJ1-6; D uncertain. The CDR3 sequence is 14 residues long. Trimming stripped 6 bases from V and 0 bases from J, with 6 bases between. Germline V gene data show CDR1 as MDHEN and CDR2 as SYDVKM. CDR3 sequence reads: CASSGSSYNSPLHF. DNA of the CDR3: TGTGCCAGCAGCGGAAGCTCCTATAATTCACCCCTCCACTTT. Drawing the rest from reference TRBV28 and TRBJ1-6, the complete variable domain is DVKVTQSSRYLVKRTGEKVFLECVQDMDHENMFWYRQDPGLGLRLIYFSYDVKMKEKGDIPEGYSVSREKKERFSLILESASTNQTSMYLCASSGSSYNSPLHFGNGTRLTVT.

This clonotype was seen only a few times. V usage is TRBV9 and J usage is TRBJ2-1, with TRBD2 identical over 10 bases. The ends lost 2 bases at V and 3 bases at J; junction bases unmatched: 8. The CDR3 is made up of 17 amino acids. The germline CDR1 and CDR2 sequences are SGDLS and YYNGEE. The CDR3 region has the DNA TGTGCCAGCAGCGTCAATAGCGGGGGGTCCCTCTACAATGAGCAGTTCTTC. As protein: CASSVNSGGSLYNEQFF.

There are many counts of this clonotype. The chain is built from TRBV11-2 and TRBJ2-3; 11 bases map to TRBD1. Germline V lookup: CDR1 SGHAT, CDR2 FQNNGV. The CDR3 length is 16 residues. V lost 4 bases to trimming and J lost 3 bases; unmatched junction nucleotides: 6. The CDR3 nucleotides are TGTGCCAGCAGCTGGCTCGGACAGGGGGCAACAGATACGCAGTATTTT. This translates into CASSWLGQGATDTQYF.

The chain is built from TRBV10-3 and TRBJ2-5, with D possibly being TRBD1 or TRBD2 (6 bases each). The last part of the DNA fits TRBJ2-7 better; the J call may be wrong. CDR1 is ENHRY and CDR2 is SYGVKD in the germline V gene. The CDR3 spans 21 residues. The CDR3, as DNA: TGTGCCACCTGGAGGGGGTTCAGGACTAAACCGTCGGAGGGGTTGAATGACGAGCAGTACTTC. Translation: CATWRGFRTKPSEGLNDEQYF.

The V and J genes are TRBV3-1 and TRBJ2-1; 7 nucleotides line up with TRBD2. Germline loops: CDR1 LGHDT, CDR2 YNNKEL (reference sequence). This CDR3 comprises 15 residues. V shed 5 bases and J 0 bases; nucleotides not matched to a gene: 4. CDR3 bases: TGTGCCAGCAGCACCGGGACTACCTCCTACAATGAGCAGTTCTTC. This encodes CASSTGTTSYNEQFF.